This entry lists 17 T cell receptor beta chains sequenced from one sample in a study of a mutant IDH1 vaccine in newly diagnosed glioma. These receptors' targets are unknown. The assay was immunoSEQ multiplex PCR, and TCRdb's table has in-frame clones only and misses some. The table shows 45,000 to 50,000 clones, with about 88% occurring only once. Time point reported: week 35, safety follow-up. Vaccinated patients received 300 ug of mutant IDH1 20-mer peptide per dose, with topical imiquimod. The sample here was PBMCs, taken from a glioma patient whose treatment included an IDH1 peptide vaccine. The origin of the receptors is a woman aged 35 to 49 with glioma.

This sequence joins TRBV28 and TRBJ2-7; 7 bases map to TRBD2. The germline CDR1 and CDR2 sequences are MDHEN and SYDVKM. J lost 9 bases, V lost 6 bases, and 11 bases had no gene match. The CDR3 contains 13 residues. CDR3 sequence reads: CASSLLAERGQYF. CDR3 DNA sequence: TGTGCCAGCAGCCTCCTAGCGGAGAGGGGGCAGTACTTC. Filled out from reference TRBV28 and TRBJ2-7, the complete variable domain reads DVKVTQSSRYLVKRTGEKVFLECVQDMDHENMFWYRQDPGLGLRLIYFSYDVKMKEKGDIPEGYSVSREKKERFSLILESASTNQTSMYLCASSLLAERGQYFGPGTRLTVT.

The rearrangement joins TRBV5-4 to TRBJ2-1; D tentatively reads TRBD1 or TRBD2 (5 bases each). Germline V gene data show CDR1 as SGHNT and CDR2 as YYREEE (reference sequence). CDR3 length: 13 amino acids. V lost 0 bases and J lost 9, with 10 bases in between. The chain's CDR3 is CASSLAGGREQFF. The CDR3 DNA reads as TGTGCCAGCAGCTTGGCTGGGGGTCGTGAGCAGTTCTTC.

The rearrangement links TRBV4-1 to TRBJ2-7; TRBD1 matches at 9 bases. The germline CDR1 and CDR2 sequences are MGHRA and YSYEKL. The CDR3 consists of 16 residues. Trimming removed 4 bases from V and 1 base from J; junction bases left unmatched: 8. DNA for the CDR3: TGCGCCAGCAGCCGATCCTCCGGGACAGGGTCCTACGAGCAGTACTTC. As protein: CASSRSSGTGSYEQYF.

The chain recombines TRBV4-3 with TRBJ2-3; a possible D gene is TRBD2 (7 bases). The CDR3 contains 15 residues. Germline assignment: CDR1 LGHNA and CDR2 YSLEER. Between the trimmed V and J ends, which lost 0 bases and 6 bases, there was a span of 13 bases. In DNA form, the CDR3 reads TGCGCCAGCAGCCAAGATGACGGGGGGCCCGATACGCAGTATTTT. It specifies CASSQDDGGPDTQYF.

The CDR3 nucleotides are TGTGCCACCACGGGCGAGGCGGACGATTATGATCAAGGCTACACCTTC. Protein: CATTGEADDYDQGYTF. The rearrangement joins TRBV15 to TRBJ1-2; D is unclear. CDR3 length equals 16 residues. Per germline, CDR1 LNHNV and CDR2 YYDKDF (reference sequence). The V end lost 7 bases, the J end lost 8 bases, and 26 bases lay between the germline ends.

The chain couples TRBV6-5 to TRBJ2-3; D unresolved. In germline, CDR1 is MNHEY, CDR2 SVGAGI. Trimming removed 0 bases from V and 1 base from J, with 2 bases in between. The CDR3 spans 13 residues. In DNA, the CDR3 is TGTGCCAGCAGTTACTCGGGCACAGATACGCAGTATTTT. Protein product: CASSYSGTDTQYF.

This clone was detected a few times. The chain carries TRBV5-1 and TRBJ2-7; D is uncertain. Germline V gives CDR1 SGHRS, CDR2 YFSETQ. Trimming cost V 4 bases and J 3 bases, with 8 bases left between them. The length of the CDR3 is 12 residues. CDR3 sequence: CASSGILYEQYF. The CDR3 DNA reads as TGCGCCAGCAGCGGGATACTCTACGAGCAGTACTTC.

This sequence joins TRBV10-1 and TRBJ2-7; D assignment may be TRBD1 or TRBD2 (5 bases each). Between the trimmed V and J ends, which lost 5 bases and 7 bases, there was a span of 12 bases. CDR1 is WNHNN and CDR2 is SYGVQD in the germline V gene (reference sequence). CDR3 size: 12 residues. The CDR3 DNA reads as TGCGCCAGCAGTCGGGGCTCCTCTGAGCAGTACTTC. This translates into CASSRGSSEQYF.

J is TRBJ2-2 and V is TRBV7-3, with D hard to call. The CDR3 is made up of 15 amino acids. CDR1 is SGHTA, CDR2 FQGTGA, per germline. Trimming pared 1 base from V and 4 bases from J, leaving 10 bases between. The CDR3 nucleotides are TGTGCCAGCAGCTTAATCGGTGTTGGCACCGGGGAGCTGTTTTTT. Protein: CASSLIGVGTGELFF.

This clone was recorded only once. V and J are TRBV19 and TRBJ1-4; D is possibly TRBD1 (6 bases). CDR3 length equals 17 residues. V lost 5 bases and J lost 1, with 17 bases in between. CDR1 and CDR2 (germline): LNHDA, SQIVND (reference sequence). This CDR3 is CASSHPRGLRTNEKLFF. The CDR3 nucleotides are TGTGCCAGTAGTCATCCCAGGGGTCTTCGAACTAATGAAAAACTGTTTTTT.

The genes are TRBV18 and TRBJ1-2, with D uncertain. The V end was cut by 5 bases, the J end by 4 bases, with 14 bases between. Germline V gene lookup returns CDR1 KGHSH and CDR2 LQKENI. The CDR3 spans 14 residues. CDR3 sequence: CASSNGGSAYGYTF. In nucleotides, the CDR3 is TGTGCCAGCTCAAATGGAGGGAGTGCCTATGGCTACACCTTC.

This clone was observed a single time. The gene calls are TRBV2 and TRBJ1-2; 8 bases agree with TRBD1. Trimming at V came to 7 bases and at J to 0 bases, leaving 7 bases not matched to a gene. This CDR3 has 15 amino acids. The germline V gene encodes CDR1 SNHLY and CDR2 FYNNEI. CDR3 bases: TGTGCCAGCACTCCGGACAGGGCACCTAACTATGGCTACACCTTC. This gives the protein CASTPDRAPNYGYTF. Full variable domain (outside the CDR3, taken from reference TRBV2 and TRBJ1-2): EPEVTQTPSHQVTQMGQEVILRCVPISNHLYFYWYRQILGQKVEFLVSFYNNEISEKSEIFDDQFSVERPDGSNFTLKIRSTKLEDSAMYFCASTPDRAPNYGYTFGSGTRLTVV.

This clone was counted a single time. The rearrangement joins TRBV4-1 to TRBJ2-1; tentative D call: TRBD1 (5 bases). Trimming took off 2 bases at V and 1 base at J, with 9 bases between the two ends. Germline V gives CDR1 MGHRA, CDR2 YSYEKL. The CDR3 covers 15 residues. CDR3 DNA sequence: TGCGCCAGCAGCCAATCCCAGGGTTCCTACAATGAGCAGTTCTTC. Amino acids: CASSQSQGSYNEQFF.

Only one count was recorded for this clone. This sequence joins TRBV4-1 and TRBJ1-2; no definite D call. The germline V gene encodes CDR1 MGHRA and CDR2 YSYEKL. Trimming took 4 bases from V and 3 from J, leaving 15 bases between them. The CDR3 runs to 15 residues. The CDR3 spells CASSPDGQVDYGYTF. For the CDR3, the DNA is TGCGCCAGCAGCCCCGACGGGCAGGTTGACTATGGCTACACCTTC.

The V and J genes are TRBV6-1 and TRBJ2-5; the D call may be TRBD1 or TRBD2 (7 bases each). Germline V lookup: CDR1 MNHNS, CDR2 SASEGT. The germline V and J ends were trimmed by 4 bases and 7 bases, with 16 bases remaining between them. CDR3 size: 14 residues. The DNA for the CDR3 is TGTGCCAGCAGTGTAGCGTCCAGGGGGGGGACCCAGTACTTC. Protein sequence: CASSVASRGGTQYF.

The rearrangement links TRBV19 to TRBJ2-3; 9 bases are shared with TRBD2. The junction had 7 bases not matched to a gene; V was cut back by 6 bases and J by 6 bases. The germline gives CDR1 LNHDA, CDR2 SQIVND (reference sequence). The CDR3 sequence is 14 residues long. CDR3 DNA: TGTGCCAGTAGAAGGGAGCGGGGGGCTGATACGCAGTATTTT. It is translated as CASRRERGADTQYF.

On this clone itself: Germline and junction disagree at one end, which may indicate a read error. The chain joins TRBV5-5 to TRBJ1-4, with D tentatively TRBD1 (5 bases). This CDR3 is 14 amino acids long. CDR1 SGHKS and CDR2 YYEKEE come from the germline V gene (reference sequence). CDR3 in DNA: TGTGCCAGCAGCTTGGTTGGGACTAGTGAAAAACTGTTTTTT. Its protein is CASSLVGTSEKLFF.